This T cell receptor (beta chain) derives from a study of cytomegalovirus exposure and HLA in healthy donors. This clone turned up a few times. In germline, CDR1 is SNHLY, CDR2 FYNNEI. CDR3 size: 15 residues. V was shortened by 3 bases and J by 3 bases, with 12 bases between the two germline ends. Researchers ran the PCR with 60 Vbeta and 13 Jbeta primers. TCRdb keeps only in-frame clones here, not all; method: immunoSEQ multiplex PCR. The sample includes 150,000 to 200,000 clones, just under 80% of them seen just once. The chain carries TRBV2 and TRBJ1-5, with D tentatively TRBD1 (5 bases). The specimen was PBMCs. This sequence was found in a woman between 50 and 59 years old in good health and CMV-seronegative. The CDR3, as DNA: TGTGCCAGCAGTGACGCGAGACAGCTCAATCAGCCCCAGCATTTT. Translation: CASSDARQLNQPQHF. Filled out from reference TRBV2 and TRBJ1-5, the complete variable domain reads EPEVTQTPSHQVTQMGQEVILRCVPISNHLYFYWYRQILGQKVEFLVSFYNNEISEKSEIFDDQFSVERPDGSNFTLKIRSTKLEDSAMYFCASSDARQLNQPQHFGDGTRLSIL.